This TCR beta chain was retrieved from a study of control samples from healthy donors and cancer patients. The ends were cut back, 4 bases at V and 4 bases at J, with 13 bases in the middle. Germline V CDR1 and CDR2: MNHEY, SMNVEV (reference sequence). The CDR3 runs 14 residues. Sequencing was performed with immunoSEQ multiplex PCR; in TCRdb, only in-frame clones are kept and a portion is missing. The sample carries about 130,000 clones, over 80% recorded once. The origin of this receptor is a woman aged 45-65 years in good health. The genes are TRBV27 and TRBJ2-5; D is perhaps TRBD2 (5 bases). Sequencing used blood. For the CDR3, the DNA is TGTGCCAGCAGTTGGGGAGCCGCAGGAGAGACCCAGTACTTC. It encodes CASSWGAAGETQYF.